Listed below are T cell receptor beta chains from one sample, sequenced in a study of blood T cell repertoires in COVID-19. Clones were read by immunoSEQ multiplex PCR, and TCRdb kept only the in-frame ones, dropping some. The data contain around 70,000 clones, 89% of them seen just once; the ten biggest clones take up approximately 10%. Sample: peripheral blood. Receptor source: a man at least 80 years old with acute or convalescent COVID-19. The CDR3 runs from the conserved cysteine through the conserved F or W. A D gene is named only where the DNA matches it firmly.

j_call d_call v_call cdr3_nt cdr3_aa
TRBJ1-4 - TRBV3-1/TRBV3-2 TGTGCCAGCAGCCAGCGTCCGGGGGGTGAAAAACTGTTTTTT CASSQRPGGEKLFF
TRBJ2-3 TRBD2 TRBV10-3 TGTGCCGCCCAGGGAGGGAGGGATGCAGATACGCAGTATTTT CAAQGGRDADTQYF
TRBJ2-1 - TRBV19 TGTGCCAGTAGTCCTGGAGGGGGGGACAATGAGCAGTTCTTC CASSPGGGDNEQFF
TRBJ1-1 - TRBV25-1 TGTGCCAGCAGTGAACGGACAGCCGCTTTCTTT CASSERTAAFF
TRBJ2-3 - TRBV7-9 TGTGCCAGCAGTTTTGCCGGGAGCGCAGATACGCAGTATTTT CASSFAGSADTQYF
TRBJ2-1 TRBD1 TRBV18 TGTGCCAGCTCACTTTCCACAGGGGTTCTTTACAATGAGCAGTTCTTC CASSLSTGVLYNEQFF
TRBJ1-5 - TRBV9 TGTGCCAGCAGCGTCGGAGGTAATAGCAATCAGCCCCAGCATTTT CASSVGGNSNQPQHF
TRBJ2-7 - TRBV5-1 TGCGCCAGCAGCCTGGGGACGGGCCCGCAGGGCGAGCAGTACTTC CASSLGTGPQGEQYF
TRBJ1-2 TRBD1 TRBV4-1 TGCGCCAGCAGCCAAGGGACAGGCTATGGCTACACCTTC CASSQGTGYGYTF
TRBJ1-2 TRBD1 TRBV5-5 TGTGCCAGCAGCTTCGACGGACAGGGTGGCTACACCTTC CASSFDGQGGYTF
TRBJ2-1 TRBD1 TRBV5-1 TGCGCCAGCGGACGGGACAGGGGGACAGATGAGCAGTTCTTC CASGRDRGTDEQFF
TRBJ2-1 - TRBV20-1 TGCAGTGCTACCAGTGGCCATGAGCAGTTCTTC CSATSGHEQFF
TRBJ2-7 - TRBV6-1 TGTGCCAGCAGTGAAAACGGGAACTCCTACGAGCAGTACTTC CASSENGNSYEQYF
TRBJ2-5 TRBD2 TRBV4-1 TGCGCCAGCAGCCAAGATCAGGTAGCGGGTAACCAGTACTTC CASSQDQVAGNQYF